The rows below give T cell receptor beta chains drawn from one sample of a study of CD8 T cells in ankylosing spondylitis. From the 5' RACE reads, TCRdb called clonotypes with MiXCR, one entry per CDR3 protein. The table lists around 130,000 distinct CDR3 sequences, around 7% of them singletons. Material for sequencing was blood, either unsorted or a sorted T cell fraction (not recorded which). The receptors derive from a male donor with ankylosing spondylitis or in good health (not recorded which). The conserved cysteine and the conserved F or W are not part of the CDR3 here. Fields, in order: V gene, D gene, J gene, CDR3 protein. The D gene is left open where the match is weak.

>TRBV9|TRBD1|TRBJ2-7
ASSVLDRQSEQY
>TRBV5-1|TRBD2|TRBJ2-2
ASSLIPSGGQSTGELF
>TRBV9|.|TRBJ2-7
ASSSPEGVYEQY
>TRBV20-1|.|TRBJ2-7
SAATEYEQY
>TRBV5-1|TRBD1|TRBJ2-2
ASSTGQQNTGELF
>TRBV20-1|.|TRBJ2-4
SAASPGTLAKNIQY
>TRBV12-3/TRBV12-4|TRBD2|TRBJ2-1
ASSFPTITSGGYNEQF
>TRBV20-1|.|TRBJ2-7
SGGLTGKLFEQY
>TRBV28|.|TRBJ1-1
ASRIRGGGTEAF
>TRBV13|.|TRBJ2-7
ASSLEGSYEQY
>TRBV20-1|TRBD2|TRBJ2-3
CARDPNSGVGTDTQY
>TRBV7-2|.|TRBJ2-7
ASSLVPDSSYEQY
>TRBV27|.|TRBJ2-2
ASSFRGQAPGELF
>TRBV23-1|.|TRBJ2-6
ACRAGANVLT
>TRBV3-1|.|TRBJ2-7
ASSQGYEQY
>TRBV20-1|TRBD1|TRBJ1-5
SALQGGFNQPQH
>TRBV7-9|.|TRBJ1-2
ASSPPGPFYGYT
>TRBV6-5|TRBD1|TRBJ1-2
ASSWTGSNYGYT
>TRBV3-1|.|TRBJ2-3
ASSQDSGGPSTDTQY
>TRBV5-1|.|TRBJ1-5
ASSPTGPWGNQPQH
>TRBV5-1|.|TRBJ2-5
ASSSLEKQETQY
>TRBV29-1|TRBD1|TRBJ2-5
SSLGGQGEETQY
>TRBV7-2|.|TRBJ1-6
ASSLEGRSYNSPLH
>TRBV7-2|TRBD2|TRBJ2-7
ASSLTSGTSYEQY
>TRBV6-5|.|TRBJ1-2
ASSIGAYGYT
>TRBV5-1|TRBD1|TRBJ2-5
ASSLEPWDRTQETQY
>TRBV20-1|TRBD2|TRBJ2-7
SAHRRGVLFEQY
>TRBV7-3|.|TRBJ2-3
ASSLPGSDTQY
>TRBV3-1|.|TRBJ1-1
ASSQEGQARAF
>TRBV29-1|.|TRBJ1-2
SVEPAWGYGYT
>TRBV30|.|TRBJ2-3
AWSRGPDTQY
>TRBV15|.|TRBJ2-3
ATSRDRGGGTDTQY